Here is one T cell receptor beta chain with its context. These data originate in a study of T cell responses to AZD1222 COVID-19 vaccine. Libraries were prepared by immunoSEQ multiplex PCR; TCRdb keeps only in-frame clonotypes and omits some of them. The repertoire has 120,000 to 150,000 clones, roughly 91% of them found once; the top ten carry more than 1.4%. V was pared by 0 bases and J by 0 bases, with 12 bases between. The CDR3 loop spans 16 amino acids. Per the germline V gene, CDR1 is SGHRS and CDR2 is YFSETQ. The sequence came from an adult in good health. V usage is TRBV5-1 and J usage is TRBJ1-1; D might be TRBD1 (5 bases). Material: peripheral blood, obtained on day 0 of AZD1222 vaccination. Here the CDR3 reads CASSLGPSGMNTEAFF. The CDR3, as DNA: TGCGCCAGCAGCTTGGGTCCCTCAGGGATGAACACTGAAGCTTTCTTT.